Sequencing of this TCR beta chain was carried out in a study of blood T cell repertoires in COVID-19 (dated by TCRdb to the early 2020s). For context, the study as a whole: Samples covering the acute and convalescent phases of COVID-19 were provided by collaborators in the United States, Italy and Spain. The prospective study material was composed of cDNA or gDNA derived from T cells, B-cell-depleted T cells, or PBMCs. The dataset comprised deeply sampled blood TCRbeta repertoires from subjects exposed to, actively infected with, or recovered from COVID-19. The repertoires were released in a freely available public database intended as a resource for research on the immune response to SARS-CoV-2. The samples were drawn from two sources: the first 160 participants of the ongoing ImmuneRACE study, and 1,200 or so subjects contributed by 6 global collaborators. The sample metadata nearly always contained a de-identified subject ID, COVID-19 status, age in years and sex. Where available, HLA class I and class II types were obtained from metadata supplied by the sample provider rather than from assay-based typing. General conclusions and limits of the study: The quantity of clinical and demographic metadata differed by source and by participant and was supplied without curation.

In Seattle, one collaborating source enrolled patients while the infection was active and tracked those patients longitudinally over the course of disease. Whole blood was collected in K2EDTA tubes by collaborating institutions according to the institutions' own protocols. For TCRbeta analysis, collaborator samples were shipped as frozen whole blood, as isolated PBMCs, or as DNA extracted from either sample type. On this clone itself: Its antigen remains unidentified. The input lacks base qualities; no much larger clone sits a single base away.

TCRbeta CDR3 regions were amplified from genomic DNA by means of the immunoSEQ Assay, a bias-controlled multiplex PCR. As for the authors' bioinformatics: Nucleated cell counts per sample were estimated from amplification of reference gene primers within the assay. To quantify the absolute abundance of each unique TCRbeta CDR3 rearrangement, sequence reads were collapsed and filtered. For each sample, productive Simpson clonality was calculated by taking the square root of Simpson's diversity index across productive rearrangements. As stored in TCRdb, this immuneACCESS dataset retains in-frame rearrangements with V and J assigned. A fraction of the clones does not appear; measured against another copy, unresolved V genes explain less than half of the discrepancy, and the remainder lacks a known reason. V and J calls and clone size are copied from that table; D and trimming were computed from the DNA. This sample is represented by 250,000 to 400,000 clones; 75% to 90% of them were singletons. Clones ranked in the top ten supply roughly 2.9% of the sample.

Via the germline V gene, CDR1 is SGHAT and CDR2 FQNNGV. Including the terminal cysteine and phenylalanine, the CDR3 comprises 13 residues. CDR3 DNA is the only sequence kept; it has 39 bases, read in frame from the first base. After removal of 5 bases from V and 7 bases from J, the junction retains 4 bases not matched to a gene. This chain is built from TRBV11-2 and TRBJ2-1; 8 junctional bases match TRBD1. The clonotype was recovered from a woman aged 25 to 39 with COVID-19, enrolled during active disease. Sequencing was done on a sample of peripheral blood. The nucleotide sequence reads as follows: TGTGCCAGCAGCACGGACAGGGAGAATGAGCAGTTCTTC. This sequence encodes CASSTDRENEQFF.